The source of this TCR beta chain is a study of blood T cells in healthy people across ages. This clonotype occurred a few times. For the second PCR, which ran for 7 to 11 cycles, a sample-barcoded 5' primer and a J-beta primer mix were used. TCRdb used MiXCR to reprocess the 5' RACE reads, holding one entry per CDR3 protein. This table holds about 670,000 distinct CDR3 sequences, approximately 52% found once. The CDR3 spans 13 residues. V was clipped by 0 bases and J by 6 bases; unmatched bases: 1. Looked up from germline, CDR1 is SGHRS and CDR2 is YFSETQ. The specimen sequenced was blood. This clonotype was obtained from a woman older than 75 in good health. V gene TRBV5-1 combines with J gene TRBJ2-7; 9 bases are shared with TRBD1. CDR3 in amino acids: CASSLETGGEQYF. The CDR3, as DNA: TGCGCCAGCAGCTTGGAGACAGGGGGCGAGCAGTACTTC.